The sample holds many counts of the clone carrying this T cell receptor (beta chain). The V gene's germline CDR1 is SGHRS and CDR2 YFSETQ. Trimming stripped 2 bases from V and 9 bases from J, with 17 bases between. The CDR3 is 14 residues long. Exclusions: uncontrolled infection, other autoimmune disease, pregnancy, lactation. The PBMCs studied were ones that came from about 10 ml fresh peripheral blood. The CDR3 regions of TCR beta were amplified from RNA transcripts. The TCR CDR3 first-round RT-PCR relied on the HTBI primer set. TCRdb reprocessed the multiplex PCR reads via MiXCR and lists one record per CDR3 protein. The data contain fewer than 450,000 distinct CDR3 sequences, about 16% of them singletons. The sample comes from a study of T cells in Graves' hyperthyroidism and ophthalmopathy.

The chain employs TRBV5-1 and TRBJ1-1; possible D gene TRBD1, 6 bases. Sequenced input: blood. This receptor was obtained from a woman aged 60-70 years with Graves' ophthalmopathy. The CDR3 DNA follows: TGCGCCAGCAGCTTTCGGGGGCGCGATCTTCAAGCTTTCTTT. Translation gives CASSFRGRDLQAFF.